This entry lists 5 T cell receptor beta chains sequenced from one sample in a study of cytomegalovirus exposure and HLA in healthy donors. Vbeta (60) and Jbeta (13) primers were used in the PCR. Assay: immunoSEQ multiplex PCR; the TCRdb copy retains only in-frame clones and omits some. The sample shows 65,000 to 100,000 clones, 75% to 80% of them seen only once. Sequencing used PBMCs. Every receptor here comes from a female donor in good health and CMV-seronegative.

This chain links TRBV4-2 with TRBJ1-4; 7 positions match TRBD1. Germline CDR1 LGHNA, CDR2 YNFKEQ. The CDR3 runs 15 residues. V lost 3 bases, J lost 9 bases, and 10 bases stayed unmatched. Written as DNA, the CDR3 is TGTGCCAGCAGCCAGTCCGGGACAGAGTATAAAAAACTGTTTTTT. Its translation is CASSQSGTEYKKLFF.

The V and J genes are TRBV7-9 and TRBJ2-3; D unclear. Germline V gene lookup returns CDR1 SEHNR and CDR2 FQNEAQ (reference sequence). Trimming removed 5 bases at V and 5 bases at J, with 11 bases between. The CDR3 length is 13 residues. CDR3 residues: CASSPFSGDTQYF. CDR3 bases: TGTGCCAGCAGCCCTTTTTCGGGAGATACGCAGTATTTT.

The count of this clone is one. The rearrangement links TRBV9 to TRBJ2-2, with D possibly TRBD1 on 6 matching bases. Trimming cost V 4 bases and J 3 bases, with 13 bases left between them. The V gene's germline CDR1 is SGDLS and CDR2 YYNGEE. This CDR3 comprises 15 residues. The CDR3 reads CASSPPRGYTGELFF. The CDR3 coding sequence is TGTGCCAGCAGCCCCCCCAGGGGTTACACCGGGGAGCTGTTTTTT.

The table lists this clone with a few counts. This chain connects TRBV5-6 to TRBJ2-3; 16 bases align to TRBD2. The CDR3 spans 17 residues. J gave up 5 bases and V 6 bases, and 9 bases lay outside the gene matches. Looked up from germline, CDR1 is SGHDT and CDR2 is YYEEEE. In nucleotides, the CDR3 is TGTGCCAGCAACCCGGGACTAGCGGGGGGGCGGAGAGATACGCAGTATTTT. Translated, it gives CASNPGLAGGRRDTQYF.

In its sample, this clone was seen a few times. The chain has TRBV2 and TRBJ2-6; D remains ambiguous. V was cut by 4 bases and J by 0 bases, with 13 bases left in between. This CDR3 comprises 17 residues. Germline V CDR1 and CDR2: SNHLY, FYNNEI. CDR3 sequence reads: CASSVGPEYSGANVLTF. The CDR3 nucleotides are TGTGCCAGCAGTGTTGGGCCCGAGTACTCTGGGGCCAACGTCCTGACTTTC. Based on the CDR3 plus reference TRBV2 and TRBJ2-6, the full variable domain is EPEVTQTPSHQVTQMGQEVILRCVPISNHLYFYWYRQILGQKVEFLVSFYNNEISEKSEIFDDQFSVERPDGSNFTLKIRSTKLEDSAMYFCASSVGPEYSGANVLTFGAGSRLTVL.